Following are 5 T cell receptor beta chains from one sample sequenced in a study of T-cell reconstitution after alpha-beta-depleted transplantation in children. The authors prepared the TCRbeta library with unique molecular identifiers. TCRdb fed the PCR reads into MiXCR, producing one record per CDR3 protein. The table shows about 980,000 distinct CDR3 sequences, with less than 30% occurring only once. The sequencing here drew on PBMCs, mostly from graft donor cells, taken 360 days after TCRalphabeta/CD19-depleted stem cell transplant. The receptors originated from a boy under two years old who had a stem cell transplant for SCID, so the T cells may come from the graft donor.

J is TRBJ1-1 and V is TRBV30; D gene uncertain. The CDR3 is 15 amino acids. The germline V gene encodes CDR1 GTSNPN and CDR2 SVGIG (reference sequence). With 3 bases removed from V and 3 bases from J, the gap between germline ends came to 17 bases. The CDR3 here is CAWRRDPSRDTEAFF. CDR3 coding DNA: TGTGCCTGGAGGCGAGACCCATCTCGGGACACTGAAGCTTTCTTT.

At least ten counts were recorded for this clonotype. The rearrangement joins TRBV12-3 or TRBV12-4 to TRBJ2-2; no definite D call. The V and J ends lost 3 bases and 0 bases respectively, with 8 bases between them. CDR3 length: 15 amino acids. CDR3 in amino acids: CASSFYGANTGELFF. The CDR3 DNA follows: TGTGCCAGCAGTTTTTATGGGGCGAACACCGGGGAGCTGTTTTTT.

This clonotype was seen many times. This rearrangement joins TRBV12-3 or TRBV12-4 to TRBJ2-5, with D uncertain. The V and J ends lost 3 bases and 2 bases respectively, with 10 bases between them. The CDR3 consists of 14 residues. CDR3 region: CASSLRTLQETQYF. Written as DNA, the CDR3 is TGTGCCAGCAGTTTGAGAACTTTACAAGAGACCCAGTACTTC.

The chain carries TRBV5-1 and TRBJ1-3; 8 bases agree with TRBD1. In germline, CDR1 is SGHRS, CDR2 YFSETQ. This CDR3 is 15 amino acids long. The trim removed 4 bases at V and 3 bases at J, leaving 6 bases unmatched. The CDR3 loop reads CASSADRVYGNTIYF. CDR3 DNA: TGCGCCAGCAGCGCGGACAGGGTATATGGAAACACCATATATTTT.

In this sample, this clonotype turned up a few times. The V gene is TRBV29-1, the J gene TRBJ2-1; D remains unclear. With 4 bases removed from V and 0 bases from J, the gap between germline ends came to 7 bases. Germline assignment: CDR1 SQVTM and CDR2 ANQGSEA. The CDR3 is 13 residues long. CDR3 region: CSVVRSSYNEQFF. The CDR3 DNA follows: TGCAGCGTTGTAAGAAGCTCCTACAATGAGCAGTTCTTC.